This T cell receptor (beta chain) was captured by sequencing in a study of human T cells and chemical hapten exposure. Study details: It was small differences in pooled library volume that mainly caused per-sample TCR yields to vary. Overall study results and limits: Expanded TCRs created a significantly greater count of big CDR3 similarity clusters than controls did.

The table lists this clonotype with many counts. The antigen remains undetermined. Per the germline V gene, CDR1 is SQVTM and CDR2 is ANQGSEA. CDR3 length: 13 residues. TCRdb passed the RACE reads through MiXCR, listing each CDR3 protein once. The sample yields tens of thousands of distinct CDR3 sequences, less than 11% seen once. Described time point: patch test 2, 6 weeks after DPC sensitization. Treatment: therapeutic diphenylcyclopropenone sensitization with weekly scalp DPC. This rearrangement joins TRBV29-1 to TRBJ2-1, with D unresolved. Source: whole blood, taken in connection with sensitization to the hapten diphenylcyclopropenone (DPC). The TCR originated in a woman in her forties or fifties with alopecia areata. Some clones in this sample may be carry-over from other donors' samples. This chain's CDR3 is CWDWWISYNEQFF. Written as DNA, the CDR3 is TGCTGGGATTGGTGGATCTCCTACAATGAGCAGTTCTTC.